These T cell receptor beta chains were read from a single sample in a study of identical twins. MiXCR, run by TCRdb on the 5' RACE reads, gives a single entry per CDR3 protein. The table has approximately 590,000 distinct CDR3 sequences, 7.5% to 10% seen once. This sample was also put to use in a study of yellow fever vaccine responses in identical twins.

Sequences were obtained from PBMCs. Every receptor here comes from a woman younger than 35 in good health. CDR3s include the opening cysteine and the closing phenylalanine or tryptophan.

j_call v_call cdr3_length cdr3_aa
TRBJ2-7 TRBV7-2 14 CASSWTRAGDEQYF
TRBJ1-2 TRBV29-1 16 CSVEDRQGPSNYGYTF
TRBJ2-1 TRBV20-1 16 CSARDAADRAYNEQFF
TRBJ2-7 TRBV10-2 14 CASSEDLSSYEQYF
TRBJ2-7 TRBV7-9 15 CASSDTGTSFYEQYF
TRBJ2-7 TRBV20-1 17 CCARDRSGRALSYEQYF
TRBJ2-2 TRBV28 12 CASRLEAGELFF
TRBJ2-7 TRBV20-1 14 CSADQTGGSYEQYF
TRBJ2-6 TRBV28 14 CASSSYSGANVLTF
TRBJ2-2 TRBV20-1 12 CSAKDRAGELFF
TRBJ2-7 TRBV7-6 13 CASSPNGQGMQYF
TRBJ2-1 TRBV20-1 14 CSAIAGGLYNEQFF
TRBJ2-2 TRBV9 18 CASSGTGDPPLNTGELFF
TRBJ2-7 TRBV20-1 14 CSASHLEGAGGQYF
TRBJ1-1 TRBV21-1 12 CASSKGGVGAFF
TRBJ1-6 TRBV20-1 14 CSADPLGGASPLHF
TRBJ2-5 TRBV29-1 13 CSVARSARETQYF
TRBJ1-2 TRBV29-1 14 CSVVGDGRNYGYTF
TRBJ1-2 TRBV29-1 13 CSVEGVRGHGYTF
TRBJ2-1 TRBV29-1 14 CSGMGLAGYNEQFF
TRBJ2-1 TRBV20-1 16 CSAREGLAGGIYEQFF
TRBJ2-4 TRBV5-5 17 CASSVSSGGIAKNIQYF
TRBJ2-7 TRBV19 14 CASSTLGRAYEQYF
TRBJ2-3 TRBV19 15 CASSIGSSGTDTQYF
TRBJ2-3 TRBV15 14 CATSIKGAEDTQYF
TRBJ1-1 TRBV20-1 16 CCAIGALVLGNTEAFF
TRBJ2-7 TRBV20-1 14 CSARAGRADYEQYF
TRBJ2-7 TRBV5-1 15 CASSSNSGTYYEQYF